This TCR beta chain was sequenced during a study of T-cell memory formation after mild COVID-19 (dated by TCRdb to the early 2020s). With regard to the full study: Most TCR sequence clusters were specific to one of the two donors. In two donors, T-cell clones that expanded and contracted after mild COVID-19 were tracked by sequencing TCRalpha and TCRbeta repertoires over time. Two young, previously healthy adult volunteers made up the cohort, one male and one female.

Ficoll-Paque density gradient centrifugation was the method used to isolate PBMCs. Overall study results and their limits: Whether the second-wave clones peaking on day 37 were SARS-CoV-2 specific was not confirmed. Some responding clones were detected in pre-infection memory, which suggested that pre-existing cross-reactive memory T cells had joined the SARS-CoV-2 response. From day 15 to 85, contracting clones showed balanced CD4/CD8 phenotypes, whereas a second wave of clones that expanded from day 15 to 37 leaned towards CD4+. Contracting CD4+ clones turned up mainly in the CM and EM memory subsets, whereas EMRA was where CD8+ clones were enriched. Only a couple of mild cases were covered in the study, and larger cohorts including severe cases with pre-infection samples were considered necessary.

The junction shows trimming of 0 bases on V and 2 bases on J, plus 10 bases between the germline ends. The germline V gene gives CDR1 as MNHEY and CDR2 as SVGAGI. The CDR3, cysteine through phenylalanine, is 15 amino acids long. Kept here is only the CDR3 DNA, which spans 45 bases and is read in frame from base 1. This sample was sequenced with an Illumina NovaSeq 6000. Using 5'RACE with constant-segment primers, TCRalpha and TCRbeta cDNA libraries were constructed, with sample barcodes and unique molecular identifiers added in the process. RNA was extracted from every sample with Trizol reagent. Library amplification was performed in two PCR steps, and a second sample barcode and Illumina TruSeq adapters were introduced in the second step. Sequencing of the libraries was done on an Illumina NovaSeq, producing 2 x 150 bp paired-end reads. As for how the authors treated the data: The reads were demultiplexed and collapsed into UMI-guided consensus sequences using migec v1.2.7. Using mixcr v2.1.11, the UMI consensuses were aligned to TRA and TRB V and J templates and assembled into clonotypes. A clonotype was counted as expanded or contracted only if both edgeR and NoisET called the change significant, with noise models trained on biological replicates. For edgeR calls, the thresholds were a false discovery rate-adjusted p below 0.01 and a log2 fold-change of 1. As an exploratory analysis of dynamics, max-normalized trajectories of the 1000 most abundant clonotypes were examined by PCA with hierarchical clustering. Each responding clone was given a CD4 or CD8 phenotype based on the CD4+ and CD8+ repertoires, which had been sequenced separately. The public reads were quality trimmed at Q25 with fastp and then assembled into clones with MiXCR by TCRdb, keeping productive beta chains. Rows with a matching CDR3 protein are joined into one entry that keeps the most common DNA and genes. TCRdb's processing, not the authors' own work, is the source of the V and J calls. Within this sample are 400,000 to 500,000 distinct CDR3 sequences, with around 19% of them counted one time only. The ten largest clones add up to roughly 8.4% of the sample.

Remarks on this clonotype: Its antigen is still unknown. It has no much larger one-base neighbor in the sample; base qualities were not kept.

The source material was PBMCs or a T cell subset sorted from them (not recorded which). This clonotype was obtained from an adult woman who had mild COVID-19 (a few samples of this study predate the infection). The sample titles of this study are shuffled in the database, so cell type and time point are left out; the donor was told from shared clones. Recombination joined TRBV6-5 with TRBJ2-5; the D gene lacks a confident call. The nucleotide sequence reads TGTGCCAGCAGTTACTCGACCCATGAACAAGAGACCCAGTACTTC. This codes for CASSYSTHEQETQYF.